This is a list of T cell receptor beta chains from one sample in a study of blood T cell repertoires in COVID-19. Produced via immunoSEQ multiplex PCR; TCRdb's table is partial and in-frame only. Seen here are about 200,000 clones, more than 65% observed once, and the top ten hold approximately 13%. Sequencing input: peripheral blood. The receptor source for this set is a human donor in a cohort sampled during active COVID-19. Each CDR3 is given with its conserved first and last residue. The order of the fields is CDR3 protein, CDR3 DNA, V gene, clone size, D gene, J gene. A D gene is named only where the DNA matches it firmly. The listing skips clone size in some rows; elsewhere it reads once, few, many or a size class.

CASSLLAEPSVEQYF | TGTGCCAGCAGCTTGCTAGCGGAACCTTCCGTCGAGCAGTACTTC | TRBV11-2 | NA | TRBD2 | TRBJ2-7
CASSEGAGTSGTPPLSSSYNEQFF | TGCGCCAGCAGTGAGGGCGCCGGGACTAGCGGGACGCCTCCACTATCAAGCTCCTACAATGAGCAGTTCTTC | TRBV10-1 | NA | TRBD2 | TRBJ2-1
CASSLRDRILLNEQFF | TGTGCCAGCAGCCTGAGGGACAGGATCCTTTTGAATGAGCAGTTCTTC | TRBV9 | NA | TRBD1 | TRBJ2-1
CASSLASGYSYEQYF | TGTGCCAGCAGTTTGGCTAGCGGATACTCCTACGAGCAGTACTTC | TRBV28 | NA | TRBD2 | TRBJ2-7
CASRGQGHQPQHF | TGTGCCAGCCGCGGACAGGGCCATCAGCCCCAGCATTTT | TRBV19 | NA | TRBD1 | TRBJ1-5
CASSYSGQLQETQYF | TGTGCCAGCAGTTACTCGGGACAACTCCAAGAGACCCAGTACTTC | TRBV6-5 | NA | NA | TRBJ2-5
CASSLGGEEAFF | TGTGCCAGCAGTTTAGGGGGAGAAGAAGCTTTCTTT | TRBV12-3/TRBV12-4 | NA | NA | TRBJ1-1
CASSISGGYNEQFF | TGCGCCAGCAGCATATCGGGGGGGTACAATGAGCAGTTCTTC | TRBV5-1 | once | TRBD2 | TRBJ2-1
CASTEMAGVYNEQFF | TGTGCCAGTACTGAGATGGCGGGGGTCTACAATGAGCAGTTCTTC | TRBV19 | once | TRBD2 | TRBJ2-1
CASLGGEGGYTF | TGTGCCAGCTTGGGGGGGGAAGGCGGCTACACCTTC | TRBV6-5 | NA | NA | TRBJ1-2
CAWSSELSPLHF | TGTGCCTGGAGTTCGGAGTTGTCACCCCTCCACTTT | TRBV30 | few | NA | TRBJ1-6
CASSLAGGTVREQYF | TGTGCCAGCAGCTTGGCGGGGGGGACAGTCCGCGAGCAGTACTTC | TRBV5-5 | NA | NA | TRBJ2-7
CASRTTGTGIGEQYF | TGTGCCAGCCGCACAACAGGGACAGGGATTGGAGAGCAGTACTTC | TRBV28 | NA | TRBD1 | TRBJ2-7
CASSLLSDEKLFF | TGTGCCAGCAGTTTACTTTCGGATGAAAAACTGTTTTTT | TRBV27 | NA | NA | TRBJ1-4
CASSLSGVYNSPLHF | TGTGCCAGCAGTTTAAGCGGGGTCTATAATTCACCCCTCCACTTT | TRBV28 | NA | NA | TRBJ1-6
CASSYGQQAQFF | TGTGCCAGCAGCTATGGACAGCAGGCGCAGTTCTTC | TRBV7-9 | NA | NA | TRBJ2-1
CASSEVLGAGNQPQHF | TGTGCCAGCAGTGAAGTCTTGGGGGCTGGCAATCAGCCCCAGCATTTT | TRBV6-1 | NA | NA | TRBJ1-5
CAWSTSGVTDTQYF | TGTGCCTGGAGTACTAGCGGGGTCACAGATACGCAGTATTTT | TRBV30 | NA | TRBD2 | TRBJ2-3
CASCVVNQPQHF | TGTGCCAGCTGCGTGGTCAATCAGCCCCAGCATTTT | TRBV28 | NA | NA | TRBJ1-5
CASSTQGFGDTQYF | TGCGCCAGCAGCACACAGGGGTTTGGAGATACGCAGTATTTT | TRBV5-1 | NA | TRBD1 | TRBJ2-3
CAWSGDSMFGVSNQPQHF | TGTGCCTGGAGTGGGGACAGTATGTTTGGCGTGAGCAATCAGCCCCAGCATTTT | TRBV30 | NA | TRBD1 | TRBJ1-5
CASSDSSLAREGTQYF | TGTGCCAGCAGTGATTCTTCTCTCGCGCGGGAGGGGACCCAGTACTTC | TRBV2 | NA | TRBD2 | TRBJ2-5
CASSIVAGKGTYNEQFF | TGTGCCAGTAGTATTGTAGCGGGGAAGGGCACCTACAATGAGCAGTTCTTC | TRBV19 | NA | TRBD2 | TRBJ2-1
CASSLDNKNIQYF | TGTGCCAGCAGTTTAGACAACAAAAACATTCAGTACTTC | TRBV27 | NA | NA | TRBJ2-4
CASSLDAGGTSPLHF | TGTGCCAGCAGCTTAGATGCAGGGGGGACTTCACCCCTCCACTTT | TRBV11-2 | NA | TRBD1 | TRBJ1-6
CASSQAGLWMETQYF | TGCGCCAGCAGCCAAGCGGGACTATGGATGGAGACCCAGTACTTC | TRBV4-1 | NA | TRBD2 | TRBJ2-5